The 7 T cell receptor beta chains in this list originate from one sample, sequenced in a study of blood T cell repertoires in COVID-19. Assay used: immunoSEQ multiplex PCR; TCRdb lists only in-frame clones, some missing. Of roughly 200,000 clones detected, around nine tenths appear once; the ten largest clones hold 3% to 3.5%. The sequenced material came from peripheral blood. These receptor sequences come from a man between 60 and 70 years old with acute or convalescent COVID-19.

The chain joins TRBV12-3 or TRBV12-4 to TRBJ2-1; D gene ambiguous. Trimming removed 5 bases at V and 7 bases at J, with 12 bases between. The CDR3 contains 13 residues. The CDR3 loop reads CASSHTDGNEQFF. CDR3 nucleotide sequence: TGTGCCAGCAGTCACACTGACGGGAATGAGCAGTTCTTC.

This chain joins TRBV11-2 and TRBJ2-2, with TRBD1 as a possible D gene (5 bases). This CDR3 has 17 residues. Germline V CDR1 and CDR2: SGHAT, FQNNGV. V lost 1 base and J lost 4, with 16 bases in between. CDR3 in amino acids: CASSLAAGYGGTGELFF. CDR3 in DNA: TGTGCCAGCAGCTTAGCCGCAGGGTATGGTGGCACCGGGGAGCTGTTTTTT.

The gene calls are TRBV6-6 and TRBJ2-7, with 9 positions matching TRBD1. The germline V gene has CDR1 MNHNY and CDR2 SVGAGI (reference sequence). After removal of 2 bases from V and 7 bases from J, the junction contained 9 bases not matched to a gene. CDR3 length: 15 amino acids. CDR3 amino acids: CASSYAGDRVGEQYF. The CDR3 DNA reads TGTGCCAGCAGTTACGCCGGGGACAGGGTCGGAGAGCAGTACTTC.

This chain uses TRBV7-3 with TRBJ2-2, with D possibly TRBD2 on 7 matching bases. The V gene lost 5 bases and the J gene lost 6 bases, with 13 bases spanning the gap. Looked up from germline, CDR1 is SGHTA and CDR2 is FQGTGA. This CDR3 has 14 amino acids. The CDR3 coding sequence is TGTGCCAGCAGCCCTGGCGGGGGCGCCGGGGAGCTGTTTTTT. It specifies CASSPGGGAGELFF.

The chain has TRBV24-1 and TRBJ2-3; D not resolved. The germline V and J ends were trimmed by 4 bases and 0 bases, with 4 bases remaining between them. The CDR3 extends over 13 amino acids. CDR1 is KGHDR, CDR2 SFDVKD, per germline. The CDR3 region is CATSDGSTDTQYF. The CDR3 DNA reads TGTGCCACCAGTGACGGTAGCACAGATACGCAGTATTTT.

The CDR3 reads CASSEGQGTEAFF. CDR3 DNA sequence: TGTGCCAGCAGCGAGGGACAGGGTACTGAAGCTTTCTTT. V gene TRBV9 combines with J gene TRBJ1-1; 9 nucleotides align to TRBD1. Looked up from germline, CDR1 is SGDLS and CDR2 is YYNGEE. The CDR3 covers 13 residues. The V and J ends lost 3 bases and 5 bases, in that order; junction bases with no gene match: 2.

J is TRBJ2-2 and V is TRBV28; D might be TRBD2 (5 bases). CDR3 length: 18 residues. Trimming removed 7 bases from V and 0 bases from J, with 21 bases in between. The germline gives CDR1 MDHEN, CDR2 SYDVKM. CDR3 protein: CASTFRGFSYANTGELFF. The CDR3 DNA reads as TGTGCCAGCACCTTTCGGGGTTTCTCTTACGCGAACACCGGGGAGCTGTTTTTT.